The sequence of this T cell receptor beta chain was determined in a study of cytomegalovirus exposure and HLA in healthy donors. In the study overall: The Caucasian-associated ancestry cluster contained 65% to 85% of the roughly 400 genotyped donors. General study points: Immune exposure information comprised only CMV serostatus. Later work associated 17,000 or so TCR beta sequences with HLA alleles at 0.05 false discovery rate. TCR beta V- and J-gene trimming, according to a later analysis, was linked to a missense DCLRE1C variant.

The CDR3 sequence is 15 residues long. V lost 6 bases, J lost 4 bases, and 15 bases lay in between. Germline CDR1 LNHDA, CDR2 SQIVND (reference sequence). PCR involved 60 Vbeta and 13 Jbeta primers. Using immunoSEQ multiplex PCR, the repertoire was profiled, and TCRdb retains in-frame clones only, with some absent. This table has nearly 200,000 clones, about 77% appearing once. This clone was seen once. Its antigen is not known. This chain links TRBV19 with TRBJ2-2; a weak D match, TRBD2 (5 bases). The sequencing sample was made of PBMCs. The sequence was obtained from a woman aged 30 to 39 in good health and CMV-seropositive. The CDR3, as DNA: TGTGCCAGTAGCCTTTTGGTTCGGGGCACCGGGGAGCTGTTTTTT. As protein: CASSLLVRGTGELFF. Complete variable domain (other parts from reference TRBV19 and TRBJ2-2): DGGITQSPKYLFRKEGQNVTLSCEQNLNHDAMYWYRQDPGQGLRLIYYSQIVNDFQKGDIAEGYSVSREKKESFPLTVTSAQKNPTAFYLCASSLLVRGTGELFFGEGSRLTVL.